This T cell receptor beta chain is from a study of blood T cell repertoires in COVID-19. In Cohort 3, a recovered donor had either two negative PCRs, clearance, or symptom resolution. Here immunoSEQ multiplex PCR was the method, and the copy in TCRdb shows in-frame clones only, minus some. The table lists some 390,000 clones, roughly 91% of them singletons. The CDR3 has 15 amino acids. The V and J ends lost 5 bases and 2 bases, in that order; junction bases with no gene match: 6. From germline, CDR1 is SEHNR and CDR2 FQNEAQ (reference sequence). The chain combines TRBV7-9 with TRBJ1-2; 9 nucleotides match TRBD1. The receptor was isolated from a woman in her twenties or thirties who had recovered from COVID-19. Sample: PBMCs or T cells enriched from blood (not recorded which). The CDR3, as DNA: TGTGCCAGCAGCCCCGGGACAGGGAAGAACTATGGCTACACCTTC. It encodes CASSPGTGKNYGYTF.